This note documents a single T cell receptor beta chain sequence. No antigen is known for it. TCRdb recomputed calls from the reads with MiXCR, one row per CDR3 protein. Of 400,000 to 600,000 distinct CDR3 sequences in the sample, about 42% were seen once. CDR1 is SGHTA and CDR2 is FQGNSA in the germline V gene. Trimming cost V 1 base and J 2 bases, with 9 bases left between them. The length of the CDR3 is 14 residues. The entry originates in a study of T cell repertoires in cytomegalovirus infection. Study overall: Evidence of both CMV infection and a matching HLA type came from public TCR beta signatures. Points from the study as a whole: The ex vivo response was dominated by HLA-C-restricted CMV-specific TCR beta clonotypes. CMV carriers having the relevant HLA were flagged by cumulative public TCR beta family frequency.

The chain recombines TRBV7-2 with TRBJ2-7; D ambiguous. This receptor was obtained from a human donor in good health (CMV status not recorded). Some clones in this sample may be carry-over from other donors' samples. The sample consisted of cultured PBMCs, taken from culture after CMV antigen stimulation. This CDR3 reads CASSLGRPTYEQYF. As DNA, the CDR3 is TGTGCCAGCAGCTTAGGCAGGCCCACCTACGAGCAGTACTTC.